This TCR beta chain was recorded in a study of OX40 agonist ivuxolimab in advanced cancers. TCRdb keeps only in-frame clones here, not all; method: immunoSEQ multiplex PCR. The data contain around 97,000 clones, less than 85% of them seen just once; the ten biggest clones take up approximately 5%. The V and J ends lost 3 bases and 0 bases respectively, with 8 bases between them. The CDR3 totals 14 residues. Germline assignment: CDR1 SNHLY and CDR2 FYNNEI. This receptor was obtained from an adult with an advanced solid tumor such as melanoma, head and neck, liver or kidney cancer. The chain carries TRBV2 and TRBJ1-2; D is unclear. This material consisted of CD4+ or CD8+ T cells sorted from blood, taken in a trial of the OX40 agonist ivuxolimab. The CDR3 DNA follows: TGTGCCAGCAGTGAGTTACTTCCTAACTATGGCTACACCTTC. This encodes CASSELLPNYGYTF.